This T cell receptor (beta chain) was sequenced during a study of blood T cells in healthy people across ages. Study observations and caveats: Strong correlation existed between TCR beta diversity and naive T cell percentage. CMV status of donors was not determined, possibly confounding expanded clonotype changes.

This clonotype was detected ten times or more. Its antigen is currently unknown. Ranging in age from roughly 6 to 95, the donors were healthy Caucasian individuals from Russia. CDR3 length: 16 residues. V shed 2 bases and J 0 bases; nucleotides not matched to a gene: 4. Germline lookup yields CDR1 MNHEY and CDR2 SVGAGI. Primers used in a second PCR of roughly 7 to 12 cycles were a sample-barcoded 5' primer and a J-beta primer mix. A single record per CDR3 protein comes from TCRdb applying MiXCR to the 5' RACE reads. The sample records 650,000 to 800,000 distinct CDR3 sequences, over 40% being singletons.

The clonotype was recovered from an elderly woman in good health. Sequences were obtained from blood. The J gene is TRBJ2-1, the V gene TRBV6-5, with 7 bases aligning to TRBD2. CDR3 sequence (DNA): TGTGCCAGCAGTTACGTGGGGGACTACTCCTACAATGAGCAGTTCTTC. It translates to CASSYVGDYSYNEQFF.